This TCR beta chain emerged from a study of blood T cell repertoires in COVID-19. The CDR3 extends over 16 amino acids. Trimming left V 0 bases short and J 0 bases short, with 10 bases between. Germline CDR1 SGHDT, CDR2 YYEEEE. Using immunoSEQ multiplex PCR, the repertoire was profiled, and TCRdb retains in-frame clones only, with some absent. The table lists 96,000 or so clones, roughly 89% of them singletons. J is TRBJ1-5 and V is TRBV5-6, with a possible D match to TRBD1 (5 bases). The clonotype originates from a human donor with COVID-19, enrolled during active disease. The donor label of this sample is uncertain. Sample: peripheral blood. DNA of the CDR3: TGTGCCAGCAGCTTGGCCGGGGGGTATAGCAATCAGCCCCAGCATTTT. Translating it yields CASSLAGGYSNQPQHF.